This passage covers 5 T cell receptor beta chains from one sample sequenced in a study of PD-1 blockade in classical Hodgkin lymphoma. The table came from immunoSEQ multiplex PCR; TCRdb's copy has only in-frame clones and leaves some out. The data contain about 37,000 clones, around 76% of them singletons. Following autologous stem cell transplantation, relapse occurred in every patient, and exposure to brentuximab vedotin varied. Sequencing was performed on peripheral blood mononuclear cells (PBMCs), taken before the second cycle of nivolumab. These receptors all come from a human donor with classical Hodgkin lymphoma.

The V call is TRBV15, the J call TRBJ2-5; the match to TRBD1 covers 7 bases. In germline, CDR1 is LNHNV, CDR2 YYDKDF (reference sequence). Trimming removed 5 bases from V and 4 bases from J; junction bases left unmatched: 7. The CDR3 runs to 14 residues. The CDR3 loop reads CATSVRDRAETQYF. CDR3 in DNA: TGTGCCACCAGCGTACGAGACAGGGCAGAGACCCAGTACTTC.

The chain couples TRBV2 to TRBJ2-5; 13 positions agree with TRBD2. Germline loops: CDR1 SNHLY, CDR2 FYNNEI. The CDR3 is 16 amino acids. The trim removed 8 bases at V and 1 base at J, leaving 7 bases unmatched. The CDR3 nucleotides read TGTGCCAGCCGTTCAGGGACTAGCGGGATCCAAGAGACCCAGTACTTC. It yields the protein CASRSGTSGIQETQYF.

This clone occurred once. The V gene is TRBV9, the J gene TRBJ1-2; the match to TRBD1 covers 7 bases. The CDR3 totals 15 residues. CDR1 and CDR2 from the germline V gene are SGDLS and YYNGEE. V shed 0 bases, J shed 4 bases, and the junction held 6 bases outside the gene matches. This CDR3 is CASSVGTGLTYGYTF. Written as DNA, the CDR3 is TGTGCCAGCAGCGTAGGGACAGGCCTCACCTATGGCTACACCTTC.

The V gene is TRBV7-8, the J gene TRBJ1-1; 10 nucleotides line up with TRBD1. From germline, CDR1 is SGHVS and CDR2 FQNEAQ. This CDR3 is 14 amino acids long. With 1 base clipped from V and 4 bases from J, the junction kept 0 bases outside the gene matches. CDR3 DNA: TGTGCCAGCAGCTTAGGACAGGGGGCCACTGAAGCTTTCTTT. This encodes CASSLGQGATEAFF.

The chain is built from TRBV9 and TRBJ2-7; D may be TRBD1 (6 bases). Trimming stripped 4 bases from V and 2 bases from J, with 16 bases between. The CDR3 totals 15 residues. Germline V gene lookup returns CDR1 SGDLS and CDR2 YYNGEE. The CDR3 reads CASSFDGTHAYEQYF. The CDR3 bases are TGTGCCAGCAGCTTCGATGGGACACATGCCTACGAGCAGTACTTC.